Below are 14 T cell receptor beta chains sequenced from a single sample in a study of cytomegalovirus exposure and HLA in healthy donors. Primers: 60 Vbeta forward and 13 Jbeta reverse. Generated by immunoSEQ multiplex PCR, the TCRdb table keeps only in-frame clones and is missing some. Of about 150,000 clones listed, approximately 82% are singletons. The sample taken for sequencing was PBMCs. These TCRs come from a woman between 50 and 59 years old in good health and CMV-seropositive.

V is TRBV18 and J is TRBJ2-7; 10 bases match TRBD1. In germline, CDR1 is KGHSH, CDR2 LQKENI. After removal of 4 bases from V and 5 bases from J, the junction contained 5 bases not matched to a gene. There are 14 residues in the CDR3. CDR3 protein: CASSLSTGGDEQYF. CDR3 sequence (DNA): TGTGCCAGCTCACTCTCGACAGGGGGCGACGAGCAGTACTTC.

The gene calls are TRBV5-5 and TRBJ1-6; D is ambiguous. CDR3 size: 16 residues. Trimming stripped 6 bases from V and 7 bases from J, with 20 bases between. Germline CDR1 is SGHKS and CDR2 is YYEKEE (reference sequence). This chain's CDR3 is CASTATPGVDNSPLHF. The CDR3 DNA sequence: TGTGCCAGCACCGCCACTCCCGGGGTAGACAATTCACCCCTCCACTTT.

This chain links TRBV2 with TRBJ1-1; possibly TRBD1 for D (5 bases). The length of the CDR3 is 15 residues. The ends were cut back, 4 bases at V and 2 bases at J, with 14 bases in the middle. Germline-derived CDR1 and CDR2 are SNHLY and FYNNEI. The CDR3 spells CASSGDSETNTEAFF. Here the CDR3 DNA reads TGTGCCAGCAGTGGAGACAGTGAAACAAACACTGAAGCTTTCTTT.

This chain links TRBV7-9 with TRBJ1-4; no firm D call. The CDR3 covers 15 residues. V was shortened by 5 bases and J by 5 bases, with 15 bases between the two germline ends. Germline V lookup: CDR1 SEHNR, CDR2 FQNEAQ (reference sequence). The CDR3 coding sequence is TGTGCCAGCAGCCGAAATGGAGGTTTGAATGAAAAACTGTTTTTT. Its protein is CASSRNGGLNEKLFF.

The chain employs TRBV7-2 and TRBJ2-1; 12 bases align to TRBD2. J was trimmed by 9 bases and V by 5 bases; bases with no gene match: 14. Germline V CDR1 and CDR2: SGHTA, FQGNSA. This CDR3 contains 17 residues. The CDR3 DNA reads as TGTGCCAGCAGCATCCGACCTCTAGCGGGGGGGCCGAGTGAGCAGTTCTTC. Amino acid sequence: CASSIRPLAGGPSEQFF.

The sample holds one count of this clone. The CDR3 sequence is CASSQDGIFLSTDTQYF. CDR3 bases: TGTGCCAGCAGTCAGGACGGGATCTTCCTTAGCACAGATACGCAGTATTTT. The J gene is TRBJ2-3, the V gene TRBV2, with TRBD2 as a possible D gene (5 bases). Per the germline V gene, CDR1 is SNHLY and CDR2 is FYNNEI. The CDR3 is 17 residues long. V was pared by 5 bases and J by 0 bases, with 18 bases between.

The chain has TRBV7-8 and TRBJ2-7; 10 bases agree with TRBD1. Germline V gene data show CDR1 as SGHVS and CDR2 as FQNEAQ. The CDR3 is 16 residues long. V shed 5 bases and J 4 bases; nucleotides not matched to a gene: 11. CDR3 loop: CASSVPPAGQGYEQYF. The CDR3 DNA sequence: TGTGCCAGCAGCGTGCCCCCTGCGGGACAGGGGTACGAGCAGTACTTC.

The chain is built from TRBV5-1 and TRBJ2-7; 8 nucleotides align to TRBD1. The CDR3 covers 11 residues. Germline V gene sequence: CDR1 SGHRS, CDR2 YFSETQ. The V segment lost 7 bases and the J segment 5 bases; nucleotides outside the gene matches: 2. CDR3: CASGQGNEQYF. CDR3 nucleotides: TGCGCCAGCGGACAGGGAAACGAGCAGTACTTC.

The rearrangement uses TRBV6-5 and TRBJ1-1; TRBD1 agrees at 8 bases. The CDR3 consists of 13 residues. The V gene end was trimmed by 6 bases and the J gene end by 8 bases; junction bases not matched to a gene: 8. Per the germline V gene, CDR1 is MNHEY and CDR2 is SVGAGI. CDR3 DNA: TGTGCCAGCAGCATCGGACAGGGTGGGGAAGCTTTCTTT. Translated: CASSIGQGGEAFF.

V usage is TRBV11-1 and J usage is TRBJ2-3, with 7 bases identical to TRBD1. CDR3 length equals 17 residues. CDR1 and CDR2 (germline): SGHAT, FQDESV (reference sequence). The ends lost 2 bases at V and 3 bases at J; junction bases unmatched: 11. The CDR3 DNA reads as TGTGCCAGCAGCTTACCCCGGGACAGCATATTTACAGATACGCAGTATTTT. Translated, it gives CASSLPRDSIFTDTQYF.

The chain is built from TRBV27 and TRBJ1-2, with 7 bases fitting TRBD1. Unmatched junction bases numbered 6, after V lost 4 bases and J lost 4 bases. The germline gives CDR1 MNHEY, CDR2 SMNVEV (reference sequence). This CDR3 has 14 residues. This chain's CDR3 is CASSSTGLGYGYTF. As DNA, the CDR3 is TGTGCCAGCAGTTCGACAGGGTTGGGCTATGGCTACACCTTC.

The V gene is TRBV5-1, the J gene TRBJ2-7; D possibly corresponds to TRBD1 (6 bases). The CDR3 length is 13 residues. Germline CDR1 and CDR2: SGHRS and YFSETQ. V was clipped by 2 bases and J by 6 bases, with 12 bases between them. The CDR3 loop is CASSLGQTPEQYF. DNA for the CDR3: TGCGCCAGCAGCTTAGGACAGACTCCCGAGCAGTACTTC.

The J gene is TRBJ1-5, the V gene TRBV2; D is perhaps TRBD1 (6 bases). CDR1 is SNHLY, CDR2 FYNNEI, per germline. V lost 5 bases and J 3 bases, leaving 14 bases between the germline ends. This CDR3 is built from 15 residues. CDR3 residues: CASSSDRLNNQPQHF. The CDR3 nucleotides are TGTGCCAGCAGTAGCGACAGGCTTAACAATCAGCCCCAGCATTTT.

With respect to this clone: A read error may account for a junction end that differs from germline. This chain links TRBV7-7 with TRBJ2-2; no clear D. The germline gives CDR1 SSHAT, CDR2 FNYEAQ (reference sequence). This CDR3 comprises 13 residues. CDR3 coding DNA: TGTGCTAGCAGCTTAATTCAGACCGGGGAGCTGTTTTTT. As protein: CASSLIQTGELFF. Complete variable domain (other parts from reference TRBV7-7 and TRBJ2-2): GAGVSQSPRYKVTKRGQDVTLRCDPISSHATLYWYQQALGQGPEFLTYFNYEAQPDKSGLPSDRFSAERPEGSISTLTIQRTEQRDSAMYRCASSLIQTGELFFGEGSRLTVL.